What follows are 8 T cell receptor beta chains derived from one specimen sequenced in a study of identical twins. TCRdb itself ran the 5' RACE reads through MiXCR, one entry per CDR3 protein. In the table there are about 240,000 distinct CDR3 sequences, 12% of which are singletons. These data also formed part of another study, on yellow fever vaccine responses in identical twins.

The sample comprised memory (CD45RO+) T cells sorted from blood. The receptors come from a young woman in good health.

The V gene is TRBV2, the J gene TRBJ2-1, with 10 bases lining up with TRBD2. Trimming took 8 bases from V and 6 from J; bases not matched to a gene: 4. The CDR3 has 13 residues. Germline assignment: CDR1 SNHLY and CDR2 FYNNEI. As DNA, the CDR3 is TGTGCCAGCGAACTAGCGGGATCCAATGAGCAGTTCTTC. It is translated as CASELAGSNEQFF.

The V and J genes are TRBV19 and TRBJ2-1; 10 positions match TRBD2. This CDR3 has 15 residues. J was trimmed by 3 bases and V by 4 bases; bases with no gene match: 3. From germline, CDR1 is LNHDA and CDR2 SQIVND (reference sequence). As DNA, the CDR3 is TGTGCCAGTAGTACCCGGACTAGCGGCTACAATGAGCAGTTCTTC. Translating it yields CASSTRTSGYNEQFF.

This clonotype was seen ten or more times. The V and J genes are TRBV27 and TRBJ2-2; D might be TRBD1 or TRBD2, each matching 5 bases. CDR3 length: 15 residues. The V gene's germline CDR1 is MNHEY and CDR2 SMNVEV (reference sequence). CDR3 nucleotides: TGTGCTAGCCGGTTCCCCGGGGCAAACACCGGGGAGCTGTTTTTT. The encoded protein is CASRFPGANTGELFF.

The rearrangement uses TRBV7-2 and TRBJ2-1; 15 bases map to TRBD2. V gave up 5 bases and J gave up 6 bases; unmatched junction bases: 2. The CDR3 is 15 amino acids. In germline, CDR1 is SGHTA, CDR2 FQGNSA. The CDR3 bases are TGTGCCAGCAGCGGGGGACTAGCGGGGGGCAATGAGCAGTTCTTC. Amino acids: CASSGGLAGGNEQFF.

The rearrangement uses TRBV2 and TRBJ2-7, with a weak D call TRBD1 (6 bases). The V and J ends lost 6 bases and 6 bases respectively, with 12 bases between them. This CDR3 region has 12 residues. CDR1 is SNHLY and CDR2 is FYNNEI in the germline V gene. The CDR3 is CASSPDSGEQYF. In DNA form, the CDR3 reads TGTGCCAGCAGCCCGGACAGTGGCGAGCAGTACTTC.

This clonotype came up a few times. The chain carries TRBV12-3 or TRBV12-4 and TRBJ2-3; 8 bases line up with TRBD2. The CDR3 has 16 residues. Trimming removed 0 bases from V and 2 bases from J; junction bases left unmatched: 4. The CDR3 region is CASSLASGTSTDTQYF. The CDR3 coding sequence is TGTGCCAGCAGTTTAGCTAGCGGGACGTCCACAGATACGCAGTATTTT.

V usage is TRBV7-9 and J usage is TRBJ2-3; the D gene could be TRBD1 or TRBD2 (5 bases each). Trimming shortened V by 5 bases and J by 4 bases, and 16 bases separated the two germline ends. From germline, CDR1 is SEHNR and CDR2 FQNEAQ (reference sequence). This CDR3 comprises 15 residues. The CDR3 reads CASSPGPTRADTQYF. Here the CDR3 DNA reads TGTGCCAGCAGCCCGGGACCCACCCGCGCAGATACGCAGTATTTT.

At least ten counts were recorded for this clonotype. The rearrangement uses TRBV4-3 and TRBJ2-2; a weak D match, TRBD1 (5 bases). The CDR3 consists of 15 residues. Trimming took off 1 base at V and 7 bases at J, with 13 bases between the two ends. Germline loops: CDR1 LGHNA, CDR2 YSLEER. CDR3 loop: CASSQVGRWGGELFF. The DNA of the CDR3 is TGCGCCAGCAGCCAAGTGGGGCGATGGGGCGGGGAGCTGTTTTTT.